The TCR beta chain described here comes from a study of PD-L1 blockade in urothelial cancer. Study summary: Timepoints chosen for blood analysis were 3 weeks (second dose) and 6 weeks after treatment start. Among blood samples, the median T cell count was some 150,000. Findings and caveats of the study: For durable-benefit patients, tumor-associated blood clones expanded more at 3 weeks.

This clone was seen a few times. The target antigen is unknown. Time point defined: pretreatment peripheral blood. Generated by immunoSEQ multiplex PCR, the TCRdb table keeps only in-frame clones and is missing some. The sample has about 81,000 clones, 89% seen once; the top ten hold 0.85% to 1%. The V and J ends lost 5 bases and 3 bases respectively, with 13 bases between them. CDR3 length: 14 amino acids. The germline V gene has CDR1 MNHEY and CDR2 SMNVEV (reference sequence). The clonotype originates from a woman older than 75 with urothelial cancer. The genes are TRBV27 and TRBJ1-1, with D perhaps TRBD1 (6 bases). Sequences were derived from PBMCs, sampled around atezolizumab (anti-PD-L1) treatment. The CDR3, as DNA: TGTGCCAGCAGTCTGGACAGTACCTACACTGAAGCTTTCTTT. Amino acid sequence: CASSLDSTYTEAFF.